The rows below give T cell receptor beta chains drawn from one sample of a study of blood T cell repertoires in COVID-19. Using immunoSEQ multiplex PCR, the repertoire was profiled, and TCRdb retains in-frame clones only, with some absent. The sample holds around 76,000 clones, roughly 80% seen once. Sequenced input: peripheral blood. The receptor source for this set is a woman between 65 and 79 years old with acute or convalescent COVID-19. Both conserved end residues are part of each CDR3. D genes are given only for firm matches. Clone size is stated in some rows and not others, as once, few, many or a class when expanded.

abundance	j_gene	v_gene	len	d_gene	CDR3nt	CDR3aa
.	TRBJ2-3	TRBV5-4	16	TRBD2	TGTGCCAGCAGCTTGACTAGCGGGGGGAAGACAGATACGCAGTATTTT	CASSLTSGGKTDTQYF
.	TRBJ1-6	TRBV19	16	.	TGTGCCAGTAGTTTGGGCAGGGGCCTAAGGGGGTCACCCCTCCACTTT	CASSLGRGLRGSPLHF
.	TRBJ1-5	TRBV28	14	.	TGTGCCAGTCGCACCTGGGGGGGCCCAGAGCCCCAGCATTTT	CASRTWGGPEPQHF
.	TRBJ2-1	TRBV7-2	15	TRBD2	TGTGCCAGCAGCCAGCAGAGCGGGACCAACAATGAGCAGTTCTTC	CASSQQSGTNNEQFF
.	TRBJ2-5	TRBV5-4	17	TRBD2	TGTGCCAGCGGGCCGGGACTAGCGGGGGGGAAACAAGAGACCCAGTACTTC	CASGPGLAGGKQETQYF
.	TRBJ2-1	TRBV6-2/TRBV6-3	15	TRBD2	TGTGCCAGCAGTTTCGGTCTAGCGGCCTACAATGAGCAGTTCTTC	CASSFGLAAYNEQFF
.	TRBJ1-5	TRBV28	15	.	TGTGCCAGCAGTTTTGGGTCCGGGGGAAATCAGCCCCAGCATTTT	CASSFGSGGNQPQHF
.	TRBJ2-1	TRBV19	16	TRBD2	TGTGCCAGTACCCCTCTGGGGGGGAACTCCTACAATGAGCAGTTCTTC	CASTPLGGNSYNEQFF
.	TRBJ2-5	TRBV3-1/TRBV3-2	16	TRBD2	TGTGCCAGCAGCGGGCTAGCGGGGGCCGGAGGTGAGACCCAGTACTTC	CASSGLAGAGGETQYF
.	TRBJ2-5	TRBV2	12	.	TGTGCCAGCAGACGACAGCAAGAGACCCAGTACTTC	CASRRQQETQYF
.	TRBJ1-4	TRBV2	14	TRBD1	TGTGCCACCGAAGCGGACAGGAGTAATGAAAAACTGTTTTTT	CATEADRSNEKLFF
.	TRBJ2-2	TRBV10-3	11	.	TGTGCCTCCGGTCTGTACGGGGAGCTGTTTTTT	CASGLYGELFF
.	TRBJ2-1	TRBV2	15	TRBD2	TGTGCCAGCAATGCGGCGGGGGGCTCCTACAATGAGCAGTTCTTC	CASNAAGGSYNEQFF
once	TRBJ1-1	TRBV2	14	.	TGTGCCAGCAGAGAAGGACTGTTTAACACTGAAGCTTTCTTT	CASREGLFNTEAFF
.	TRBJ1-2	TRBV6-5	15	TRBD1	TGTGCCAGCAGCGTTGGGACAGGGCATAACTATGGCTACACCTTC	CASSVGTGHNYGYTF
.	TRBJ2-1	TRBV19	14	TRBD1	TGTGCCAGTAGTATCGACAGGGGGCAGGCTGAGCAGTTCTTC	CASSIDRGQAEQFF
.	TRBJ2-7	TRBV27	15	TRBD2	TGTGCCAGCAGTTTTGGGGGAGGGCCTTCCTACGAGCAGTACTTC	CASSFGGGPSYEQYF
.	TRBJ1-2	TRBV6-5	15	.	TGTGCCAGCAGTTACTCTGCGGGGAGCGGCTATGGCTACACCTTC	CASSYSAGSGYGYTF
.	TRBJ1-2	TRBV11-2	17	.	TGTGCCAGCAGATCTACAAGAAAAGGTGGGAGCCGCTATGGCTACACCTTC	CASRSTRKGGSRYGYTF
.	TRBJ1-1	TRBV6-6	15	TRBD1	TGTGCCAGCAGGGGGGGACAGGGCCTAAACACTGAAGCTTTCTTT	CASRGGQGLNTEAFF
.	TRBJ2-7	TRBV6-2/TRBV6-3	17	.	TGTGCCAGCAGTTACGTTATAGGACAGCTAGAAACCTACGAGCAGTACTTC	CASSYVIGQLETYEQYF
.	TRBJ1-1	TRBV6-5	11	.	TGTGCCACCGTCACACAGCGGAAAGCTTTCTTT	CATVTQRKAFF
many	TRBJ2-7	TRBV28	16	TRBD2	TGTGCCCGGTGGCTAGCGGGAACTACTGGCTCCTACGAGCAGTACTTC	CARWLAGTTGSYEQYF
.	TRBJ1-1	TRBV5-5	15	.	TGTGCCAGCGAGCGGGGTGGGAGCATGAACACTGAAGCTTTCTTT	CASERGGSMNTEAFF
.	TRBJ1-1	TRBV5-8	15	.	TGTGCCAGCAGCTTGGTTCCGGGTACGAACACTGAAGCTTTCTTT	CASSLVPGTNTEAFF
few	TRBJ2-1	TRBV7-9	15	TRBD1	TGTGCCAGCAGCGACCGGGACAGGGTGAGGGATGAGCAGTTCTTC	CASSDRDRVRDEQFF
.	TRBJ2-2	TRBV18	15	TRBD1	TGTGCCAGCCAACGATTAACAGGGGAAACCGGGGAGCTGTTTTTT	CASQRLTGETGELFF
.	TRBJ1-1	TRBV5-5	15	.	TGTGCCAGCAGCTTGTTTGCCAGTATGAACACTGAAGCTTTCTTT	CASSLFASMNTEAFF
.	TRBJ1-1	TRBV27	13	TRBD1	TGTGCCAGCAGAGGCCAGGGGGCCTTTGAAGCTTTCTTT	CASRGQGAFEAFF
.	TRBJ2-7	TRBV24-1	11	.	TGTGCCATCTCCTTATTCTACGAGCAGTACTTC	CAISLFYEQYF
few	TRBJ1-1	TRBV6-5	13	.	TGTGCCAGCAGGTACACAGTTTACAGTGAAGCTTTCTTT	CASRYTVYSEAFF
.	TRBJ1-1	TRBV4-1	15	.	TGCGCCAGCAGCCAAGATCACGACACGAACACTGAAGCTTTCTTT	CASSQDHDTNTEAFF
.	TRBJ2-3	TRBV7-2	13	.	TGTGCCAGCAGCTTAGTAGGAGGAGATACGCAGTATTTT	CASSLVGGDTQYF
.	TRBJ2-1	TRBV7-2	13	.	TGTGCCAGCAACCCGGGACTCCTCAATGAGCAGTTCTTC	CASNPGLLNEQFF
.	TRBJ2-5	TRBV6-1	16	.	TGTGCCAGCAGTGAAGCGGTGACAGTTATCAAAAAGACCCAGTACTTC	CASSEAVTVIKKTQYF
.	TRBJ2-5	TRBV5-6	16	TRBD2	TGTGCCAGCAGCCGCGGGGGGGGCCTGGGACAAGAGACCCAGTACTTC	CASSRGGGLGQETQYF
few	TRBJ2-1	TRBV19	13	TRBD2	TGTGCCAGTAGTAGGCTAGCGGGCAATGAGCAGTTCTTC	CASSRLAGNEQFF
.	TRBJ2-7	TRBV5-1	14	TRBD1	TGCGCCAGCAGCACCTGGGACAGGAGCTACGAGCAGTACTTC	CASSTWDRSYEQYF
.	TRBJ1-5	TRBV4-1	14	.	TGCGCCAGCAGCCCGGGTACTCGCAATCAGCCCCAGCATTTT	CASSPGTRNQPQHF
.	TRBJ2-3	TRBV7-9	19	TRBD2	TGTGCCAGCAGCTACTCTAGGACTAGCGGGAGGGTCGTTACAGATACGCAGTATTTT	CASSYSRTSGRVVTDTQYF
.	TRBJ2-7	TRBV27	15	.	TGTGCCAGCAGTCCCGTCCCAAGCGATACCTACGAGCAGTACTTC	CASSPVPSDTYEQYF
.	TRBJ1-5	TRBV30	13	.	TGTGCCTGGAGTTACAGGGGCAATCAGCCCCAGCATTTT	CAWSYRGNQPQHF
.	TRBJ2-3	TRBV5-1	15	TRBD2	TGCGCCAGCAGCTCCCTTCTAGCGGGAGACTTTACGCAGTATTTT	CASSSLLAGDFTQYF
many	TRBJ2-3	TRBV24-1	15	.	TGTGCCACCAGTGATTTGCGAAAAAGCGGAGATACGCAGTATTTT	CATSDLRKSGDTQYF
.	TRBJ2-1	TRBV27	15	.	TGTGCCAGCAGCCATGGACAGAGCTCCTACAATGAGCAGTTCTTC	CASSHGQSSYNEQFF
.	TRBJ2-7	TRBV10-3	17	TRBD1	TGTGCCATCAGTGGAGGCGTAAACCAGGGGGCGACCTACGAGCAGTACTTC	CAISGGVNQGATYEQYF
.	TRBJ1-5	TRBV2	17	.	TGTGCCAGCAGTGAAGGGGCCGGGGGGGATAGCAATCAGCCCCAGCATTTT	CASSEGAGGDSNQPQHF
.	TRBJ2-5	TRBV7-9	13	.	TGTGCCAGCAAACGACATTTTGGGGAGACCCAGTACTTC	CASKRHFGETQYF
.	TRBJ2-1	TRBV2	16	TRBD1	TGTGCCAGCAGAGGCGGCCGACAGGGGGACCTCAATGAGCAGTTCTTC	CASRGGRQGDLNEQFF
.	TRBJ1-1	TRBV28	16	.	TGTGCCAGCAGTCCCACGCCGGGAGACCGTAAGACTGAAGCTTTCTTT	CASSPTPGDRKTEAFF
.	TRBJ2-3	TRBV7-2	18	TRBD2	TGTGCCAGCAGCTTAGTGGGCCCTAGCGGGGGGGTGACAGATACGCAGTATTTT	CASSLVGPSGGVTDTQYF
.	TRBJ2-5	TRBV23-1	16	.	TGCGCCAGCAGTCAATCGATCCGCAGGGGGGAAGAGACCCAGTACTTC	CASSQSIRRGEETQYF
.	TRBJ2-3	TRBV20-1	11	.	TGCAGCCCTAAGGGGTTCGATACGCAGTATTTT	CSPKGFDTQYF
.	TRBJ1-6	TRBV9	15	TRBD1	TGTGCCAGCAGCGTAGGTGGAGGGGGCGGTTCACCCCTCCACTTT	CASSVGGGGGSPLHF
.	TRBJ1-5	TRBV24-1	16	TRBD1	TGTGCCACCAGTGAGGGCCGACAGGGGGCGAATCAGCCCCAGCATTTT	CATSEGRQGANQPQHF
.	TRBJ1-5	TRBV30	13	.	TGTGCCTGGAGCGCCGCCGCGGAGCAGCCCCAGCATTTT	CAWSAAAEQPQHF
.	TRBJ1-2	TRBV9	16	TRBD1	TGTGCCAGCAGCGTAGCCCCTAAGACAGGGTCCTATGGCTACACCTTC	CASSVAPKTGSYGYTF
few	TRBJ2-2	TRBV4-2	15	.	TGTGCCAGCGGTCGGGACACGGCGAACACCGGGGAGCTGTTTTTT	CASGRDTANTGELFF
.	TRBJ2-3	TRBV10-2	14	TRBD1	TGCGCCAGCAGTCTGGGGACAGGGGGAGATACGCAGTATTTT	CASSLGTGGDTQYF